The present entry profiles one T cell receptor beta chain with its context. Antigen unknown. The listed genes are named as in mouse. The CDR3 end falls 1 residue outside the read, so it is completed with the germline J gene. The table came from immunoSEQ multiplex PCR; TCRdb's copy has only in-frame clones and leaves some out. The sample has more than 2,500 clones, less than 50% seen once; the top ten hold 25% to 35%. Time point given: mouse harvest day 14 after allogeneic transplant. The graft held 10^6 splenic CD5+ T cells and 10^7 T-cell-depleted bone marrow cells. B6 (H2b) cells into BALB/c (H2d) mice; tissues taken at day 7 or 14. The data were obtained in a study of tissue T cells after allogeneic stem cell transplantation. Losses at the gene ends were 4 bases for V and 4 bases for J; bases not matched to a gene: 3. This CDR3 region has 15 residues. Per the germline V gene, CDR1 is SGHSN and CDR2 is HYEKVE.

Study-level results: Within patients, tissue anatomy strongly shaped TCR repertoire composition.

Source material: lymph node tissue. This sequence joins TRBV12-1 and TRBJ2-3; 14 bases line up with TRBD2. The clonotype originates from a female BALB/c mouse given C57BL/6 T cells with graft-versus-host disease after an allogeneic hematopoietic cell transplant. The CDR3 spells CASSPGLGGPETLYF. The sequenced CDR3 bases are TGTGCCAGCTCCCCGGGACTGGGGGGGCCAGAAACGCTGTAT. The full variable domain, rest sourced from reference TRBV12-1 and TRBJ2-3, is DSGVVQSPRHIIKEKGGRSVLTCIPISGHSNVVWYQQTLGKELKFLIQHYEKVERDKGFLPSRFSVQQFDDYHSEMNMSALELEDSAMYFCASSPGLGGPETLYFGSGTRLTVL.